The T cell receptor (beta chain) under discussion was sequenced for a study of persistence of HIV-infected CD4 T cells. The CDR3 contains 11 residues. The germline CDR1 and CDR2 sequences are MDHEN and SYDVKM. Deletions cut 8 bases from V and 3 bases from J, with 8 bases between. This nonspecific control used anti-CD3/anti-CD28 bead stimulation of CD4+ T cells. CD4+ T cells upregulating both CD40 ligand and CD69 were sorted as responding cells. The immunoSEQ assay was version 4, run in survey mode. Data came from immunoSEQ multiplex PCR; TCRdb stores just in-frame clones and leaves some out. There are over 35,000 clones in the sample; roughly 92% occur only once, and approximately 1.8% lies in the top ten. As for this clone: Its antigen is still unknown.

The sample in question was CD4+ T cells sorted from PBMCs after roughly 17-hour stimulation, obtained from a patient who received antiretroviral therapy. The V and J genes are TRBV28 and TRBJ2-7; D uncertain. The TCR comes from an adult man with HIV who was CMV-seropositive. The CDR3 bases are TGTGCCAGCGGGGTCGGCTACGAGCAGTACTTC. Its protein is CASGVGYEQYF. Full variable domain (remainder filled in from reference TRBV28 and TRBJ2-7): DVKVTQSSRYLVKRTGEKVFLECVQDMDHENMFWYRQDPGLGLRLIYFSYDVKMKEKGDIPEGYSVSREKKERFSLILESASTNQTSMYLCASGVGYEQYFGPGTRLTVT.